This TCR beta chain was retrieved from a study of T-cell memory formation after mild COVID-19. The CDR3 totals 17 residues. Deletions cut 0 bases from V and 2 bases from J, with 12 bases between. Germline lookup yields CDR1 SGHRS and CDR2 YFSETQ. One entry per CDR3 protein results from TCRdb running MiXCR on the 5' RACE reads. Among approximately 300,000 distinct CDR3 sequences listed, around 15% were seen once. This clonotype was obtained from a man aged 18 to 30 who had mild COVID-19 (a few samples of this study predate the infection). Cell type and time point are not known. The sequenced sample was PBMCs or a T cell subset sorted from them (not recorded which). This chain uses TRBV5-1 with TRBJ2-6; D is perhaps TRBD1 or TRBD2 (5 bases each). The CDR3 spells CASSLAGAVTGANVLTF. In nucleotides, the CDR3 is TGCGCCAGCAGCTTGGCCGGGGCAGTCACTGGGGCCAACGTCCTGACTTTC.